This paragraph reports one T cell receptor beta chain. What antigen it recognizes has not been identified. The sample holds no much larger clone one base away, and base qualities are not on file. The treatment or condition label here, explained by the study, means: nivolumab (PD-1 blockade) given before sampling. The DNeasy Blood and Tissue Kit was used to extract DNA from formalin-fixed paraffin-embedded specimens. The immunoSEQ assay was used to amplify and sequence the TCR beta locus, producing bulk TCR Vbeta CDR3 data. The authors processed their data as follows. Non-productive CDR3s, sequences shorter than 7 amino acids, and those not starting with C or ending with F/W were excluded. Analysis was restricted to specimens with at least 1000 reads, and each clonotype was defined at the amino acid level. To compute clonality, Pielou's evenness was subtracted from 1. Library sizes were equalized by abundance-weighted random subsampling with replacement, which was repeated 100 times so that 95% confidence intervals could be reported. The Morisita overlap index was used to quantify repertoire overlap, and the top 40 clones in each specimen were examined for overlap with the irAE. The source is immuneACCESS, and TCRdb retained only in-frame sequences with V and J called. Part of the clones is not carried over; for the studies checked, unresolved V genes explain less than half of this, and the remainder is unexplained. Clone size and the V and J calls come from that table; the DNA yielded D and trimming. Present in this sample are about 22,000 clones, around nine tenths of which were seen just once. The leading ten clones occupy around 1.5% of the sample.

This entry comes from a study of T cells in tumors and immune-related adverse events (dated by TCRdb to about 2021). V ends up 0 bases short and J 0 bases short, with an unmatched junction base count of 2. The CDR3 sequence holds 15 residues, the cysteine and phenylalanine included. The CDR3 DNA has 45 bases and is translated from base 1. The CDR1 and CDR2 encoded by the germline V gene are LGHNA and YSLEER. Recombination linked TRBV4-3 to TRBJ2-7; TRBD1 aligns with 7 central bases. The clonotype comes from a female donor with metastatic renal cell carcinoma. The source material was lymph node tissue, sampled from a patient treated with anti-PD-1 therapy. The bases read TGCGCCAGCAGCCAAGATAGGGACAGCTCCTACGAGCAGTACTTC. Its protein is CASSQDRDSSYEQYF.